This TCR beta chain was found in a study of blood T cell repertoires in COVID-19. In the source study's methods: Reference gene primers were amplified, and this amplification served to estimate nucleated cell counts. Method: immunoSEQ multiplex PCR; TCRdb's copy keeps in-frame clones and lacks some. The V and J calls and the clone size are those of that table, but D and trimming were determined from the DNA. The sample has under 250,000 clones, 84% seen once; the top ten hold 4%. The sample was peripheral blood. The origin of this receptor is a man between 45 and 60 years old with acute or convalescent COVID-19.

CDR3 nucleotide sequence: TGTGCCAGCAGCCAATCACCCGGCAGTCAAGGGGGTGAAGCTTTCTTT. This sequence encodes CASSQSPGSQGGEAFF. This sequence joins TRBV3-1 (or the pseudogene TRBV3-2) and TRBJ1-1; the D gene is possibly TRBD1 (6 bases). V lost 2 bases and J 7 bases, leaving 20 bases between the germline ends. The CDR3 has 16 residues. Germline V gene lookup returns CDR1 LGHDT and CDR2 YNNKEL (reference sequence).